This TCR beta chain emerged from a study of control samples from healthy donors and cancer patients. Only in-frame clones appear in the TCRdb table, and some are missing; sequencing was by immunoSEQ multiplex PCR. Of tens of thousands of clones in the sample, less than 90% were seen once. The CDR3 length is 14 residues. The V and J ends lost 5 bases and 6 bases respectively, with 15 bases between them. CDR1 and CDR2 from the germline V gene are SGHTA and FQGNSA. The specimen sequenced was blood. This sequence was found in a woman aged 55-70 years in good health. The rearrangement links TRBV7-2 to TRBJ2-3; D gene unclear. CDR3 DNA sequence: TGTGCCAGCAGCCTACGTCGACAACCGGATACGCAGTATTTT. Translation: CASSLRRQPDTQYF.